The table lists the clone carrying this TCR beta chain with many counts. Antigen unknown. The study left out patients who had uncontrolled infection, other autoimmune disease, pregnancy or lactation. Amplified TCR beta CDR3 regions came from RNA transcripts. With the HTBI primer set, the TCR CDR3 went through a first round of RT-PCR. TCRdb processed the multiplex PCR reads anew with MiXCR; each CDR3 protein has one entry. The sample holds 300,000 or so distinct CDR3 sequences, about 18% seen once. These data originate in a study of T cells in Graves' hyperthyroidism and ophthalmopathy. The study, taken as a whole, reports: Stable hyperthyroidism was told apart from ophthalmopathy by a model built on 13 V-J features. Model output signaled ophthalmopathy a median approximately six months ahead of onset. The majority of expanded thyroid clonotypes above 0.001 also appeared in blood.

Germline V gene sequence: CDR1 MDHEN, CDR2 SYDVKM. The CDR3 consists of 11 residues. Deletions cut 8 bases from V and 8 bases from J, with 12 bases between. This chain links TRBV28 with TRBJ1-1; D is undetermined. The sequence was obtained from a woman aged 55-69 years with Graves' ophthalmopathy. Sequencing was done on a sample of blood. The CDR3 region is CASGETVEAFF. For the CDR3, the DNA is TGTGCCAGCGGCGAGACGGTCGAAGCTTTCTTT.